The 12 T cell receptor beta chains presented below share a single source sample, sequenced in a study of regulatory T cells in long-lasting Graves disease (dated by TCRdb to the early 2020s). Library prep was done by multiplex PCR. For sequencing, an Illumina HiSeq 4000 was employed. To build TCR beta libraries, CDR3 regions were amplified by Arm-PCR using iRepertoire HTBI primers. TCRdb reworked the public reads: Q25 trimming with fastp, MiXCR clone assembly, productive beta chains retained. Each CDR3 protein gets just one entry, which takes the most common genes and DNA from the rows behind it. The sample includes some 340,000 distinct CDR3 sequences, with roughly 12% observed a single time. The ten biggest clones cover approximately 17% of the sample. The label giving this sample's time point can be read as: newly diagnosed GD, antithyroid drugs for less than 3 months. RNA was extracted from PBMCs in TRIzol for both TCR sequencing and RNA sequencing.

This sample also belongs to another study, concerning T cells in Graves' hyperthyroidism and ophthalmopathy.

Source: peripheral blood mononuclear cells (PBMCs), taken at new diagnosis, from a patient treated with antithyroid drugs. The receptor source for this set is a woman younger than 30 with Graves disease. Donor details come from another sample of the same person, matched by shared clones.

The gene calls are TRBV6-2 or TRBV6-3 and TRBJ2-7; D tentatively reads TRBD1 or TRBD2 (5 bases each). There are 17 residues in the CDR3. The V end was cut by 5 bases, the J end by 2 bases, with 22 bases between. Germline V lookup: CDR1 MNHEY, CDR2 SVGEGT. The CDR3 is CASSEYPRDPTPYEQYV. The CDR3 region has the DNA TGTGCCAGCAGTGAATACCCACGGGACCCAACACCCTACGAGCAGTACGTC.

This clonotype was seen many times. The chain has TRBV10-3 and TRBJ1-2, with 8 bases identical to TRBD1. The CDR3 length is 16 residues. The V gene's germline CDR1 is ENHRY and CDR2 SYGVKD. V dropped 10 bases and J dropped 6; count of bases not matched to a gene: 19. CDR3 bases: TGTGCCACGGGGCTAGGACAGGGACAGGTCCGGGATGGCTACACCTTC. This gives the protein CATGLGQGQVRDGYTF.

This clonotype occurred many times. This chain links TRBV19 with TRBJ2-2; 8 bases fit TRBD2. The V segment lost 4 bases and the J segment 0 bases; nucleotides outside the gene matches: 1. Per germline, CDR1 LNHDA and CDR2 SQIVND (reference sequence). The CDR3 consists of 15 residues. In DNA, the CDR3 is TGTGCCAGTAGTAATAGCGGGACGAACACCGGGGAGCTGTTTTTT. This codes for CASSNSGTNTGELFF.

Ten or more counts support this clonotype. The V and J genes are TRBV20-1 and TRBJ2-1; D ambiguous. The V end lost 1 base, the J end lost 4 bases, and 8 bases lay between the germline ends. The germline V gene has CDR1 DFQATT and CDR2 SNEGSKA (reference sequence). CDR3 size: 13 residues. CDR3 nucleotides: TGCAGTGCTAGAGTCTTGACTTACAATGAGCAGTTCTTC. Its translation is CSARVLTYNEQFF.

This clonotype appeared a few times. CDR3 sequence (DNA): TGCGCCAGCAGCCCGGGATTGGACAGTGGAAATGAAAAACTGTTTTTT. Protein: CASSPGLDSGNEKLFF. This chain connects TRBV4-1 to TRBJ1-4; weak D call: TRBD1 (6 bases). This CDR3 contains 16 residues. CDR1 is MGHRA, CDR2 YSYEKL, per germline. V was cut by 4 bases and J by 5 bases, with 17 bases left in between.

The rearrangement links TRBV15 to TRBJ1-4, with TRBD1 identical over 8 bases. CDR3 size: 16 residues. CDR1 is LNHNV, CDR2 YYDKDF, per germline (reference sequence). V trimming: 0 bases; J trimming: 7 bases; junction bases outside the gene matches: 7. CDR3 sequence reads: CATSRDLAGGREKLFF. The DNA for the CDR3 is TGTGCCACCAGCAGAGATCTGGCAGGGGGCCGTGAAAAACTGTTTTTT.

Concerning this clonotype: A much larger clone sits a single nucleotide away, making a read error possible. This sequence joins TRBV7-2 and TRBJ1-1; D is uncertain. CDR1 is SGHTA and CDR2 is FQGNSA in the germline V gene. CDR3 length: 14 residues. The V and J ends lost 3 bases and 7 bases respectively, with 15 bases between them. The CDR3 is CASSFGLPPSEAFF. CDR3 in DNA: TGTGCCAGCAGCTTTGGGCTCCCCCCTAGTGAAGCTTTCTTT.

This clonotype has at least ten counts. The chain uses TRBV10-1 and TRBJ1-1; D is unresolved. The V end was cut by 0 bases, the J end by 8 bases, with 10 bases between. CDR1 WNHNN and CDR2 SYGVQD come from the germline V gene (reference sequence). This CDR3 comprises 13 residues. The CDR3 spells CASSESGRQEAFF. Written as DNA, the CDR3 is TGCGCCAGCAGTGAGTCTGGTCGGCAGGAAGCTTTCTTT.

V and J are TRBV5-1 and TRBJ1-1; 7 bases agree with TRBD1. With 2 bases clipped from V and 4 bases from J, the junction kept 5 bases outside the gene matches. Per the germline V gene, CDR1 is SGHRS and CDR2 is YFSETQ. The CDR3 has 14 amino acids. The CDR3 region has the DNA TGCGCCAGCAGCTTTGGACAGGAGGGCACTGAAGCTTTCTTT. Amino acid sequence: CASSFGQEGTEAFF.

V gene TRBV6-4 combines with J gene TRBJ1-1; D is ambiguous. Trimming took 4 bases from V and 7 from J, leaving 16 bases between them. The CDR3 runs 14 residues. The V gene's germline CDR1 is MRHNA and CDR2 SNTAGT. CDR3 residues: CASSAGGSVHEAFF. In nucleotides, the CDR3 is TGTGCCAGCAGTGCAGGAGGATCAGTCCATGAAGCTTTCTTT.

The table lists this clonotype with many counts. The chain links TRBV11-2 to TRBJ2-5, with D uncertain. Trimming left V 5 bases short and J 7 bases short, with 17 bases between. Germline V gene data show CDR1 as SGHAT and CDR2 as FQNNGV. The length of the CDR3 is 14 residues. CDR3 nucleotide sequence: TGTGCCAGCAGCCTAACGCCAGAAGGCAGGACCCAGTACTTC. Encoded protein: CASSLTPEGRTQYF. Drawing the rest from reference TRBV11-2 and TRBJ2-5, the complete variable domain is EAGVAQSPRYKIIEKRQSVAFWCNPISGHATLYWYQQILGQGPKLLIQFQNNGVVDDSQLPKDRFSAERLKGVDSTLKIQPAKLEDSAVYLCASSLTPEGRTQYFGPGTRLLVL.

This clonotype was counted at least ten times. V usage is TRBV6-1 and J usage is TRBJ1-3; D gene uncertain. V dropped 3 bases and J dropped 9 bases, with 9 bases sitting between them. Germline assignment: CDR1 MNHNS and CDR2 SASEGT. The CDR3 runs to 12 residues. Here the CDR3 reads CASSETGSTIYF. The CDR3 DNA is TGTGCCAGCAGTGAGACCGGGAGCACCATATATTTT.